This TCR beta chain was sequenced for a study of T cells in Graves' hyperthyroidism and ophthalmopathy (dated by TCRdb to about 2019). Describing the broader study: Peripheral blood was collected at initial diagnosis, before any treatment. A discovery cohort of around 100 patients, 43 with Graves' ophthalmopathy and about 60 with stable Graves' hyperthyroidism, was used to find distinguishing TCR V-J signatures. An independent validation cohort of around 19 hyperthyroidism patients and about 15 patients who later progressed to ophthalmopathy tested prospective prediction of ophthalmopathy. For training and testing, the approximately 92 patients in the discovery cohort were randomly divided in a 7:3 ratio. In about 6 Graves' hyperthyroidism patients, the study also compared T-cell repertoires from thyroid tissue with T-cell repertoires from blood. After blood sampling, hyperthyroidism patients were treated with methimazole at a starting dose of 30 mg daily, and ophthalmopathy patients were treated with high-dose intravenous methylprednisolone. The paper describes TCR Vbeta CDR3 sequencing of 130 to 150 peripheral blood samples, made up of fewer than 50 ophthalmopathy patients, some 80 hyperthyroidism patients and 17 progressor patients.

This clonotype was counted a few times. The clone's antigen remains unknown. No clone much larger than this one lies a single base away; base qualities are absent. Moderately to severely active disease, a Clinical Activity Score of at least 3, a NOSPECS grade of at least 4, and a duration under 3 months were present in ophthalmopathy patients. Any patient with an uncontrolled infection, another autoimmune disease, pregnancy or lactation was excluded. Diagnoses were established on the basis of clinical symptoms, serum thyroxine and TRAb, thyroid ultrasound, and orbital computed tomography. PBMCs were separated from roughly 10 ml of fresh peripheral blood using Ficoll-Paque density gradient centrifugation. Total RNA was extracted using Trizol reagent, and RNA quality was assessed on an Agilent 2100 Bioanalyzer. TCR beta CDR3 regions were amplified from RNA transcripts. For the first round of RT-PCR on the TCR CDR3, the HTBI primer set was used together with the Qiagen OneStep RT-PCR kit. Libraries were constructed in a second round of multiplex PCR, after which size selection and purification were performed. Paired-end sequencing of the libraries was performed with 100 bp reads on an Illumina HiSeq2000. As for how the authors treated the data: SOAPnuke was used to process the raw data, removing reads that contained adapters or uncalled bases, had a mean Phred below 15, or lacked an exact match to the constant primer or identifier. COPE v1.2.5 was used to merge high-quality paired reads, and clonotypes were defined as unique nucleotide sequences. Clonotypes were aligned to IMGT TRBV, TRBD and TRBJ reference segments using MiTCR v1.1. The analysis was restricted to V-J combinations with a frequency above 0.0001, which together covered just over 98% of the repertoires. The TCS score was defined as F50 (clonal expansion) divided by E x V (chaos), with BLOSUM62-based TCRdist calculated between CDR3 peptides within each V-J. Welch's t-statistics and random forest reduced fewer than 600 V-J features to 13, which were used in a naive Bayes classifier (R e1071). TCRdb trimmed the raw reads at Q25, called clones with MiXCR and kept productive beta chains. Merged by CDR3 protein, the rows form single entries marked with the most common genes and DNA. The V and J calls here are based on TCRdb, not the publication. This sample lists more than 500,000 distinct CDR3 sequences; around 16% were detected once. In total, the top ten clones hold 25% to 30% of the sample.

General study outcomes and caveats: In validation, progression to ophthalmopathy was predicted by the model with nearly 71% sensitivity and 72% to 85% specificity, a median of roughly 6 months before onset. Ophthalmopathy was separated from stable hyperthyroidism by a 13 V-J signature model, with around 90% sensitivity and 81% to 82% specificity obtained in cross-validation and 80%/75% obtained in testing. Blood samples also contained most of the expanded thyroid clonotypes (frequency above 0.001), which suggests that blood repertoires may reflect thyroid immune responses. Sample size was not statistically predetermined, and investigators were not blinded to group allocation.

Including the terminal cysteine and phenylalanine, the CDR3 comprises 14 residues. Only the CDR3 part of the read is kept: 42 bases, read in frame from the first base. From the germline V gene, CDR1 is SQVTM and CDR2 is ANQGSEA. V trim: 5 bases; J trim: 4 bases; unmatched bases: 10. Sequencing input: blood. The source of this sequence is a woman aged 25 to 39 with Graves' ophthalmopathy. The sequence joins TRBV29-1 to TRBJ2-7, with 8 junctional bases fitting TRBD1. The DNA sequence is TGCAGCGTTACCCCCGGGACAGGACTATACGAGCAGTACTTC. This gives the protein CSVTPGTGLYEQYF.